Listed here are 22 T cell receptor beta chains from one sample, sequenced in a study of blood T cells in healthy people across ages. A second PCR of about 7 to 12 cycles used a sample-barcoded 5' primer and a J-beta primer mix. MiXCR was run by TCRdb on the 5' RACE reads, yielding one entry per CDR3 protein. The sample lists 1.5 million or so distinct CDR3 sequences, approximately 39% occurring once. Material for sequencing was blood. The receptors shown here come from a woman between 18 and 29 years old in good health.

Only a few counts were recorded for this clonotype. The chain couples TRBV7-2 to TRBJ2-1; a weak D match, TRBD2 (6 bases). Trimming took off 0 bases at V and 3 bases at J, with 15 bases between the two ends. This CDR3 has 17 residues. In germline, CDR1 is SGHTA, CDR2 FQGNSA. The CDR3 here is CASSLAPGSGLYNEQFF. As DNA, the CDR3 is TGTGCCAGCAGCTTAGCGCCGGGATCGGGACTCTACAATGAGCAGTTCTTC.

The chain is built from TRBV21-1 and TRBJ1-4. TRBV21-1 is a documented pseudogene. This CDR3 has 15 residues. In nucleotides, the CDR3 is TGTGCCAGCAGCAAAGCGCTTATGGGTAATGAAAAACTGTTTTTT. It translates to CASSKALMGNEKLFF.

The V gene is TRBV20-1, the J gene TRBJ2-5; D call uncertain. The CDR3 contains 13 residues. Germline V gene data show CDR1 as DFQATT and CDR2 as SNEGSKA (reference sequence). Trimming cost V 5 bases and J 0 bases, with 10 bases left between them. The DNA for the CDR3 is TGCAGTGCTGAAGACCGGTACCAAGAGACCCAGTACTTC. This sequence encodes CSAEDRYQETQYF.

There are a few counts of this clonotype. The rearrangement uses TRBV20-1 and TRBJ2-5; D call uncertain. The germline V and J ends were trimmed by 0 bases and 2 bases, with 7 bases remaining between them. CDR3 size: 13 residues. Looked up from germline, CDR1 is DFQATT and CDR2 is SNEGSKA (reference sequence). The CDR3 nucleotides are TGCAGTGCTAGAGATGACGGACAAGAGACCCAGTACTTC. It translates to CSARDDGQETQYF.

The V and J genes are TRBV5-1 and TRBJ1-3, with D hard to call. Germline CDR1 and CDR2: SGHRS and YFSETQ. V lost 7 bases to trimming and J lost 1 base, with 12 bases between them. The CDR3 sequence is 14 residues long. CDR3 residues: CASGDALSGNTIYF. CDR3 nucleotides: TGCGCCAGCGGCGATGCGCTATCTGGAAACACCATATATTTT.

This clonotype has a handful of counts. The chain couples TRBV12-3 or TRBV12-4 to TRBJ2-7; no reliable D call. The CDR3 covers 12 residues. The V end was cut by 4 bases, the J end by 2 bases, with 6 bases between. CDR3 protein: CASSSIAYEQYF. The CDR3 DNA follows: TGTGCCAGCAGTTCAATTGCCTACGAGCAGTACTTC.

This clonotype was counted a single time. V gene TRBV7-9 combines with J gene TRBJ2-1, with 8 bases identical to TRBD1. V shed 4 bases, J shed 14 bases, and the junction held 7 bases outside the gene matches. This CDR3 has 12 amino acids. From germline, CDR1 is SEHNR and CDR2 FQNEAQ (reference sequence). The CDR3 region has the DNA TGTGCCAGCAGCTATGGGACAGGAGATAAGTTCTTC. This translates into CASSYGTGDKFF.

The rearrangement joins TRBV3-1 to TRBJ1-2; a weak D match, TRBD1 (5 bases). This CDR3 contains 16 residues. Trimming removed 0 bases at V and 4 bases at J, with 15 bases between. In germline, CDR1 is LGHDT, CDR2 YNNKEL (reference sequence). The CDR3 bases are TGTGCCAGCAGCCAAGACCTGGCAGGGTGGGGCTATGGCTACACCTTC. This translates into CASSQDLAGWGYGYTF.

A few counts support this clonotype. The chain combines TRBV6-2 or TRBV6-3 with TRBJ2-1, with D possibly TRBD2 on 6 matching bases. CDR1 is MNHEY, CDR2 SVGEGT, per germline. The CDR3 sequence is 15 residues long. The ends were cut back, 7 bases at V and 4 bases at J, with 17 bases in the middle. CDR3 sequence reads: CASTPGLANYNEQFF. The CDR3 bases are TGTGCCAGCACCCCAGGGCTAGCGAATTACAATGAGCAGTTCTTC.

This sequence joins TRBV5-1 and TRBJ1-5, with TRBD1 matching 8 bases. The CDR3 length is 17 residues. V lost 1 base, J lost 4 bases, and 10 bases stayed unmatched. Germline loops: CDR1 SGHRS, CDR2 YFSETQ. The CDR3 protein is CASSLWAGGSFNQPQHF. CDR3 DNA: TGCGCCAGCAGCTTGTGGGCAGGGGGCTCGTTTAATCAGCCCCAGCATTTT.

This clonotype was counted between two and nine times. The rearrangement uses TRBV18 and TRBJ2-3, with D possibly TRBD2 on 6 matching bases. Germline assignment: CDR1 KGHSH and CDR2 LQKENI. The CDR3 contains 15 residues. V was shortened by 2 bases and J by 2 bases, with 11 bases between the two germline ends. DNA of the CDR3: TGTGCCAGCTCACCAGAGGGACTCCACACAGATACGCAGTATTTT. Protein product: CASSPEGLHTDTQYF.

The V call is TRBV10-3, the J call TRBJ1-2; 10 nucleotides match TRBD1. The CDR3 covers 15 residues. Germline V gene lookup returns CDR1 ENHRY and CDR2 SYGVKD. Losses at the gene ends were 3 bases for V and 3 bases for J; bases not matched to a gene: 4. CDR3 in DNA: TGTGCCATCAGTGATTTCGGGACAGGGGACTATGGCTACACCTTC. It is translated as CAISDFGTGDYGYTF.

The CDR3 sequence: CASSPPPERLYNEQFF. The CDR3 coding sequence is TGTGCCAGCAGTCCCCCTCCAGAGCGGCTCTACAATGAGCAGTTCTTC. This chain links TRBV7-3 with TRBJ2-1; D might be TRBD2 (5 bases). This CDR3 region has 16 residues. Germline CDR1 SGHTA, CDR2 FQGTGA. V was shortened by 6 bases and J by 3 bases, with 18 bases between the two germline ends.

In this sample, this clonotype turned up many times. V gene TRBV11-1 combines with J gene TRBJ2-1; 10 nucleotides align to TRBD2. Germline CDR1 reads SGHAT; CDR2 reads FQDESV (reference sequence). V was clipped by 5 bases and J by 8 bases; unmatched bases: 9. The CDR3 runs to 15 residues. DNA of the CDR3: TGTGCCAGCAGCATAACCGGGACTAGCGTCGATGAGCAGTTCTTC. Amino acids: CASSITGTSVDEQFF.

This rearrangement joins TRBV27 to TRBJ2-7; possibly TRBD2 for D (7 bases). V dropped 0 bases and J dropped 0 bases, with 21 bases sitting between them. The CDR3 sequence is 19 residues long. Germline CDR1 is MNHEY and CDR2 is SMNVEV (reference sequence). The CDR3 loop is CASSLSYWPGGKYSYEQYF. In DNA form, the CDR3 reads TGTGCCAGCAGTTTATCATACTGGCCGGGGGGCAAATACTCCTACGAGCAGTACTTC.

This chain joins TRBV28 and TRBJ1-5; no reliable D call. This CDR3 comprises 17 residues. V lost 0 bases, J lost 0 bases, and 12 bases lay in between. Per the germline V gene, CDR1 is MDHEN and CDR2 is SYDVKM. The CDR3 sequence is CASSLWREAYSNQPQHF. The DNA of the CDR3 is TGTGCCAGCAGTTTATGGAGGGAGGCTTATAGCAATCAGCCCCAGCATTTT.

The gene calls are TRBV11-2 and TRBJ2-3; tentatively, D is TRBD1 or TRBD2 (6 bases each). The V gene lost 5 bases and the J gene lost 5 bases, with 11 bases spanning the gap. The CDR3 covers 13 residues. Germline V gene lookup returns CDR1 SGHAT and CDR2 FQNNGV. The CDR3 nucleotides are TGTGCCAGCAGCCGTGGGGGGCAAGATACGCAGTATTTT. This sequence encodes CASSRGGQDTQYF.

The chain links TRBV12-3 or TRBV12-4 to TRBJ2-7; TRBD2 matches at 10 bases. Trimming cost V 5 bases and J 3 bases; bases outside gene matches: 7. The CDR3 runs to 15 residues. In nucleotides, the CDR3 is TGTGCCAGCAGTCCAAGGACTAGCGGTTTCTACGAGCAGTACTTC. It translates to CASSPRTSGFYEQYF.

This rearrangement joins TRBV7-2 to TRBJ1-1; a possible D gene is TRBD1 (5 bases). V was cut by 5 bases and J by 6 bases, with 19 bases left in between. Germline V lookup: CDR1 SGHTA, CDR2 FQGNSA. This CDR3 is 15 amino acids long. CDR3 sequence: CASSVGGDAWAEAFF. The CDR3 coding sequence is TGTGCCAGCAGCGTAGGCGGGGACGCCTGGGCTGAAGCTTTCTTT.

This clonotype was counted a few times. V is TRBV6-6 and J is TRBJ2-7, with 7 bases matching TRBD1. Germline V gives CDR1 MNHNY, CDR2 SVGAGI (reference sequence). The V segment lost 4 bases and the J segment 0 bases; nucleotides outside the gene matches: 9. There are 16 residues in the CDR3. The CDR3 DNA sequence: TGTGCCAGCAGTTCCGCCGGGACAGCAATCTCCTACGAGCAGTACTTC. It codes for CASSSAGTAISYEQYF.

This rearrangement joins TRBV2 to TRBJ2-7; 8 nucleotides align to TRBD2. With V trimmed by 5 bases and J by 7 bases, 13 bases remained unmatched. CDR1 is SNHLY, CDR2 FYNNEI, per germline. The CDR3 has 15 amino acids. The CDR3 reads CASSLSGSWYNEQYF. The CDR3, as DNA: TGTGCCAGCAGTCTGAGCGGGAGTTGGTACAATGAGCAGTACTTC.

The chain joins TRBV12-3 or TRBV12-4 to TRBJ2-3, with D unresolved. V was cut by 3 bases and J by 3 bases, with 13 bases left in between. The CDR3 totals 15 residues. CDR3 sequence (DNA): TGTGCCAGCAGTTTCCGCCGTTCGGGTACAGATACGCAGTATTTT. Translating it yields CASSFRRSGTDTQYF.